These T cell receptor beta chains were read from a single sample in a study of cytomegalovirus exposure and HLA in healthy donors. Libraries were prepared by immunoSEQ multiplex PCR; TCRdb keeps only in-frame clonotypes and omits some of them. The repertoire holds roughly 56,000 clones, with about 91% as singletons. The sequencing sample was made of PBMCs. The receptors were sampled from a woman under 40 in good health and CMV-seronegative. CDR3s include the opening cysteine and the closing phenylalanine or tryptophan. Each record gives: D gene, J gene, V gene, clone size, CDR3 DNA, CDR3 protein. D genes are given only for firm matches. Size is omitted from some rows. Given values are once, few, many or a class for expanded clones.

d_call: TRBD1; j_call: TRBJ1-5; v_call: TRBV27; clone_size: .; cdr3_nt: TGTGCCAGCAGTCCCGCAGGGGGCAAGATTCAGCCCCAGCATTTT; cdr3_aa: CASSPAGGKIQPQHF
d_call: TRBD1; j_call: TRBJ1-5; v_call: TRBV30; clone_size: .; cdr3_nt: TGTGCCTGTGGACAGGGCGGTGGTCAGCCCCAGCATTTT; cdr3_aa: CACGQGGGQPQHF
d_call: .; j_call: TRBJ2-7; v_call: TRBV6-5; clone_size: .; cdr3_nt: TGTGCCAGCAGTTACAGCCGCACCTACGAGCAGTACTTC; cdr3_aa: CASSYSRTYEQYF
d_call: TRBD2; j_call: TRBJ2-1; v_call: TRBV7-9; clone_size: .; cdr3_nt: TGTGCCAGCAGCTTGACTAGCGGTTTTTACAATGAGCAGTTCTTC; cdr3_aa: CASSLTSGFYNEQFF
d_call: .; j_call: TRBJ2-3; v_call: TRBV6-5; clone_size: .; cdr3_nt: TGTGCCAGCAGTCCGGACGGGGGCACAGATACGCAGTATTTT; cdr3_aa: CASSPDGGTDTQYF
d_call: .; j_call: TRBJ1-1; v_call: TRBV28; clone_size: few; cdr3_nt: TGTGCCAGCAGCCCCCGGGTCACTGAAGCTTTCTTT; cdr3_aa: CASSPRVTEAFF
d_call: .; j_call: TRBJ2-5; v_call: TRBV6-5; clone_size: .; cdr3_nt: TGTGCCAGCAGTTACTCGAAGGGGGAGTTGGGGACCCAGTACTTC; cdr3_aa: CASSYSKGELGTQYF
d_call: TRBD1; j_call: TRBJ2-2; v_call: TRBV2; clone_size: .; cdr3_nt: TGTGCCTACACAGGGGTGGCCGGGGAGCTGTTTTTT; cdr3_aa: CAYTGVAGELFF
d_call: .; j_call: TRBJ1-5; v_call: TRBV2; clone_size: .; cdr3_nt: TGTGCCAGCAGCCCCACAGGTAGCAATCAGCCCCAGCATTTT; cdr3_aa: CASSPTGSNQPQHF
d_call: .; j_call: TRBJ2-6; v_call: TRBV30; clone_size: .; cdr3_nt: TGTGCCACCGAGAAGTCTGGGGCCAACGTCCTGACTTTC; cdr3_aa: CATEKSGANVLTF
d_call: TRBD1; j_call: TRBJ2-1; v_call: TRBV28; clone_size: .; cdr3_nt: TGTGCCAGCAGTTCGGGACAGTCTAACAATGAGCAGTTCTTC; cdr3_aa: CASSSGQSNNEQFF
d_call: TRBD1; j_call: TRBJ2-1; v_call: TRBV10-1; clone_size: .; cdr3_nt: TGCGCCAGCAGTGAGTCAACCTTTACCGGGACAGGTGGTGGCGATGAGCAGTTCTTC; cdr3_aa: CASSESTFTGTGGGDEQFF
d_call: .; j_call: TRBJ2-4; v_call: TRBV5-6; clone_size: few; cdr3_nt: TGTGCCAGCAGTCGTAACATTCAGTACTTC; cdr3_aa: CASSRNIQYF
d_call: TRBD2; j_call: TRBJ2-2; v_call: TRBV7-8; clone_size: .; cdr3_nt: TGTGCCAGCAGCTCGCTTAGCGGGAGGGCCGGCGGGGAGCTGTTTTTT; cdr3_aa: CASSSLSGRAGGELFF
d_call: .; j_call: TRBJ1-5; v_call: TRBV19; clone_size: .; cdr3_nt: TGTGCCAGTAGTTCCGACAGGAAGCCTCAGCCCCAGCATTTT; cdr3_aa: CASSSDRKPQPQHF
d_call: .; j_call: TRBJ2-1; v_call: TRBV29-1; clone_size: .; cdr3_nt: TGCAGCGTTGAAATATCTCCAGACTACAATGAGCAGTTCTTC; cdr3_aa: CSVEISPDYNEQFF
d_call: .; j_call: TRBJ2-1; v_call: TRBV6-1; clone_size: .; cdr3_nt: TGTGCCAGCAGTGAAGTGGGTCTAGCTGGGCAGTTCTTC; cdr3_aa: CASSEVGLAGQFF
d_call: .; j_call: TRBJ2-3; v_call: TRBV5-4; clone_size: .; cdr3_nt: TGTGCCAGCAGCTTGGTGGCTGGTGAAGATACGCAGTATTTT; cdr3_aa: CASSLVAGEDTQYF
d_call: .; j_call: TRBJ2-3; v_call: TRBV5-1; clone_size: .; cdr3_nt: TGCGCCAGCAGCTTGGCTGGCCTTGATACGCAGTATTTT; cdr3_aa: CASSLAGLDTQYF
d_call: TRBD1; j_call: TRBJ1-2; v_call: TRBV19; clone_size: .; cdr3_nt: TGTGCCAGTAGCAAGGACAGGGGGATTAATGGCTACACCTTC; cdr3_aa: CASSKDRGINGYTF
d_call: .; j_call: TRBJ1-2; v_call: TRBV13; clone_size: .; cdr3_nt: TGTGCCAGCAGGCGGGTGGTTGACTATGGCTACACCTTC; cdr3_aa: CASRRVVDYGYTF
d_call: .; j_call: TRBJ1-2; v_call: TRBV2; clone_size: .; cdr3_nt: TGTGCCAGCAGTGACTCGAGGGTCTATGGCTACACCTTC; cdr3_aa: CASSDSRVYGYTF
d_call: .; j_call: TRBJ2-2; v_call: TRBV9; clone_size: .; cdr3_nt: TGTGCCAGCACCTCAGGCGGGGCCGGGGAGCTGTTTTTT; cdr3_aa: CASTSGGAGELFF
d_call: .; j_call: TRBJ2-7; v_call: TRBV28; clone_size: .; cdr3_nt: TGTGCCAGCAGTTCAACTGAGACCGGGTCCTACGAGCAGTACTTC; cdr3_aa: CASSSTETGSYEQYF
d_call: .; j_call: TRBJ1-4; v_call: TRBV7-8; clone_size: .; cdr3_nt: TGTGCCAGCAGCCGTAGCTCCCAAGATGAAAAACTGTTTTTT; cdr3_aa: CASSRSSQDEKLFF
d_call: TRBD2; j_call: TRBJ2-2; v_call: TRBV4-2; clone_size: few; cdr3_nt: TGTGCCAGCAGCCAAAAAGAGCGGGAGTCCGGGGAGCTGTTTTTT; cdr3_aa: CASSQKERESGELFF
d_call: TRBD2; j_call: TRBJ2-7; v_call: TRBV7-2; clone_size: .; cdr3_nt: TGTGCCAGCAGCTCCCGGGCGGGAGACGAGCAGTACTTC; cdr3_aa: CASSSRAGDEQYF
d_call: TRBD1; j_call: TRBJ2-7; v_call: TRBV10-3; clone_size: once; cdr3_nt: TGTGCCATCAGTGCGGCTAGCCAGGGGGCTCTATACGAGCAGTACTTC; cdr3_aa: CAISAASQGALYEQYF
d_call: .; j_call: TRBJ2-1; v_call: TRBV11-1; clone_size: .; cdr3_nt: TGTGCCAGCAGCTTTAGGGCTGGGACATCGTACAATGAGCAGTTCTTC; cdr3_aa: CASSFRAGTSYNEQFF